This T cell receptor beta chain was found in a study of shared clonotypes between healthy human individuals. Overall study findings and caveats: Enrolling few donors narrowed the genetic and exposure-history diversity that was represented.

This clone was seen a few times. Its specificity is unknown. As originally analysed: Filtering differed since immunoSEQ provided only junctions, with no quality scores. Produced via immunoSEQ multiplex PCR; TCRdb's table is partial and in-frame only. The DNA gave D and trimming, while V, J and clone size come from that table. The table shows 2 million to 2.5 million clones, with 93% occurring only once. With 2 bases clipped from V and 2 bases from J, the junction kept 3 bases outside the gene matches. Germline assignment: CDR1 SGHTA and CDR2 FQGNSA. This CDR3 is 15 amino acids long. This clonotype originated in a man between 18 and 29 years old in good health. Some clones in this sample may be carry-over from other donors' samples. The sequencing sample was made of naive CD4+ T cells from PBMCs. Subset given: CD45RA+ positively selected. The gene calls are TRBV7-2 and TRBJ1-5; TRBD1 matches 7 bases. The chain's CDR3 is CASSLFTGGNQPQHF. The CDR3 nucleotides are TGTGCCAGCAGCTTATTCACAGGGGGCAATCAGCCCCAGCATTTT.